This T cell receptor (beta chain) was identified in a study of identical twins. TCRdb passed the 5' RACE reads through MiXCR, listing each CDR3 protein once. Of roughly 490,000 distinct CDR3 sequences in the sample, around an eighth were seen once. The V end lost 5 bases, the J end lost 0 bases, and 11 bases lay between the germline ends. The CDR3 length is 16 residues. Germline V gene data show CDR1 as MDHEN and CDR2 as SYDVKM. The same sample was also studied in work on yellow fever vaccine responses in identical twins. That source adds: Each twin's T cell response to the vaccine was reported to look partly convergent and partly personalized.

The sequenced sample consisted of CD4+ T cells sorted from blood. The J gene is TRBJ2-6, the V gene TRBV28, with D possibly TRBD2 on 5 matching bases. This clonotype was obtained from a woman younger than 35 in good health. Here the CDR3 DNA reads TGTGCCAGCAGTGGAGGACTCAGCTCTGGGGCCAACGTCCTGACTTTC. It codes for CASSGGLSSGANVLTF.